This T cell receptor (beta chain) was documented in a study of T-cell memory formation after mild COVID-19. The table lists this clonotype with a few counts. Germline trimming cut 5 bases from V and 9 bases from J; bases unmatched to any gene: 15. The CDR3 loop spans 16 amino acids. TCRdb processed the 5' RACE reads anew with MiXCR; each CDR3 protein has one entry. The table lists some 330,000 distinct CDR3 sequences, under 25% of them singletons. This TCR came from an adult woman who had mild COVID-19 (a few samples of this study predate the infection). Cell type and time point are not known. The rearrangement joins TRBV12-3 or TRBV12-4 to TRBJ1-5, with 8 bases matching TRBD1. Specimen: PBMCs or a T cell subset sorted from them (not recorded which). This CDR3 reads CASSPPDRGLVRPQHF. The CDR3 DNA reads TGTGCCAGCAGTCCTCCTGACAGGGGCCTCGTAAGGCCCCAGCATTTT.